Shown below are 27 T cell receptor beta chains from a single sample sequenced in a study of blood T cell repertoires in COVID-19. Measured with immunoSEQ multiplex PCR; TCRdb has only the in-frame clones, and not every one. The top ten hold about 3% of the sample, which has 300,000 to 400,000 clones, 89% seen once. Source material: peripheral blood. The receptors here all came from a woman aged 25 to 39 with COVID-19, enrolled during active disease.

The CDR3 bases are TGCGCCAGCAGTGACCCCCCAGGGGGAAACTATGGCTACACCTTC. This translates into CASSDPPGGNYGYTF. The rearrangement links TRBV10-2 to TRBJ1-2; the match to TRBD1 covers 7 bases. The V gene end was trimmed by 3 bases and the J gene end by 2 bases; junction bases not matched to a gene: 6. Germline V gene lookup returns CDR1 WSHSY and CDR2 SAAADI. The CDR3 runs to 15 residues.

V is TRBV7-9 and J is TRBJ2-1; 14 nucleotides match TRBD2. Germline lookup yields CDR1 SEHNR and CDR2 FQNEAQ (reference sequence). The CDR3 contains 18 residues. The ends lost 5 bases at V and 9 bases at J; junction bases unmatched: 15. The CDR3 sequence: CASSDGMGLAGVFGEQFF. In DNA, the CDR3 is TGTGCCAGCAGCGACGGAATGGGACTAGCGGGAGTCTTTGGTGAGCAGTTCTTC.

V and J are TRBV25-1 and TRBJ1-2, with D hard to call. The CDR3 is made up of 13 amino acids. V lost 3 bases and J 6 bases, leaving 11 bases between the germline ends. Germline V gene data show CDR1 as MGHDK and CDR2 as SYGVNS. The CDR3 DNA sequence: TGTGCCAGCAGTGAGGAAGGCGGCCATGGCTACACCTTC. This gives the protein CASSEEGGHGYTF.

This clone came up a few times. The chain carries TRBV6-6 and TRBJ2-2, with a possible D match to TRBD1 (5 bases). The CDR3 extends over 15 amino acids. Trimming left V 2 bases short and J 1 base short, with 8 bases between. Germline V gene data show CDR1 as MNHNY and CDR2 as SVGAGI (reference sequence). The CDR3 region has the DNA TGTGCCAGCAGTTACAGGGGCCAGAACACCGGGGAGCTGTTTTTT. It is translated as CASSYRGQNTGELFF.

J is TRBJ2-5 and V is TRBV5-1, with 7 positions matching TRBD1. The trim removed 4 bases at V and 5 bases at J, leaving 5 bases unmatched. The CDR3 length is 13 residues. Germline V gene sequence: CDR1 SGHRS, CDR2 YFSETQ. DNA of the CDR3: TGCGCCAGCAGCCGACAGGGTGCGGAGACCCAGTACTTC. Its translation: CASSRQGAETQYF.

The rearrangement joins TRBV11-3 to TRBJ1-1, with D unresolved. The CDR3 sequence is 14 residues long. V gave up 2 bases and J gave up 0 bases, with 7 bases separating them. Germline V lookup: CDR1 SGHNT, CDR2 YENEEA. The CDR3 region is CASSLISLNTEAFF. The CDR3 DNA reads TGTGCCAGCAGCTTAATCTCCTTGAACACTGAAGCTTTCTTT.

The V gene is TRBV19, the J gene TRBJ2-1, with 14 bases matching TRBD2. Germline CDR1 reads LNHDA; CDR2 reads SQIVND (reference sequence). The CDR3 has 17 amino acids. V gave up 5 bases and J gave up 9 bases; unmatched junction bases: 12. CDR3 bases: TGTGCCAGTAGTCCCAGCGGGACTAGCGGGAGAAGGGGTGAGCAGTTCTTC. Encoded protein: CASSPSGTSGRRGEQFF. Full variable domain (remainder filled in from reference TRBV19 and TRBJ2-1): DGGITQSPKYLFRKEGQNVTLSCEQNLNHDAMYWYRQDPGQGLRLIYYSQIVNDFQKGDIAEGYSVSREKKESFPLTVTSAQKNPTAFYLCASSPSGTSGRRGEQFFGPGTRLTVL.

The CDR3 loop is CASSSGTGGPEGMNTEAFF. CDR3 coding DNA: TGTGCCAGCAGTTCAGGGACAGGGGGGCCCGAGGGGATGAACACTGAAGCTTTCTTT. This rearrangement joins TRBV28 to TRBJ1-1; 11 bases are shared with TRBD1. Unmatched junction bases numbered 13, after V lost 4 bases and J lost 0 bases. Germline-derived CDR1 and CDR2 are MDHEN and SYDVKM. This CDR3 has 19 amino acids.

The chain links TRBV11-2 to TRBJ1-3; perhaps TRBD1 as D (6 bases). The germline gives CDR1 SGHAT, CDR2 FQNNGV. The CDR3 totals 14 residues. The V end lost 5 bases, the J end lost 0 bases, and 8 bases lay between the germline ends. CDR3 sequence (DNA): TGTGCCAGCAGCAGGACAGTCTCTGGAAACACCATATATTTT. Translating it yields CASSRTVSGNTIYF.

The J gene is TRBJ1-2, the V gene TRBV11-2; the match to TRBD1 covers 12 bases. The germline V gene encodes CDR1 SGHAT and CDR2 FQNNGV. The CDR3 consists of 15 residues. The trim removed 7 bases at V and 4 bases at J, leaving 7 bases unmatched. The CDR3 nucleotides are TGTGCCAGCAACCCGGGGACAGGGGGCGCCTATGGCTACACCTTC. Amino acids: CASNPGTGGAYGYTF. Drawing the rest from reference TRBV11-2 and TRBJ1-2, the complete variable domain is EAGVAQSPRYKIIEKRQSVAFWCNPISGHATLYWYQQILGQGPKLLIQFQNNGVVDDSQLPKDRFSAERLKGVDSTLKIQPAKLEDSAVYLCASNPGTGGAYGYTFGSGTRLTVV.

CDR3 nucleotide sequence: TGTGCCAGCAGCCCCGCGGGGAGCGGGGAAAAACTGTTTTTT. This sequence encodes CASSPAGSGEKLFF. V and J are TRBV7-2 and TRBJ1-4; no firm D call. Trimming removed 5 bases at V and 8 bases at J, with 15 bases between. The CDR3 covers 14 residues. From germline, CDR1 is SGHTA and CDR2 FQGNSA.

The gene calls are TRBV15 and TRBJ1-5, with D possibly TRBD1 on 5 matching bases. The CDR3 is 16 residues long. From germline, CDR1 is LNHNV and CDR2 YYDKDF (reference sequence). V lost 3 bases to trimming and J lost 7 bases, with 19 bases between them. For the CDR3, the DNA is TGTGCCACCAGCAGGGGAGGGCAGGCCGGGGCCCAGCCCCAGCATTTT. It yields the protein CATSRGGQAGAQPQHF.

The CDR3, as DNA: TGTGCCAGTAGTAGAGTACCGGGACAGGGCTCTGGCTACACCTTC. Encoded protein: CASSRVPGQGSGYTF. The V gene is TRBV19, the J gene TRBJ1-2; 9 bases fit TRBD1. CDR1 is LNHDA and CDR2 is SQIVND in the germline V gene (reference sequence). Germline trimming cut 4 bases from V and 7 bases from J; bases unmatched to any gene: 10. This CDR3 spans 15 amino acids.

V usage is TRBV7-2 and J usage is TRBJ2-3; 7 nucleotides line up with TRBD2. The junction had 6 bases not matched to a gene; V was cut back by 4 bases and J by 2 bases. Germline V gives CDR1 SGHTA, CDR2 FQGNSA. The CDR3 totals 15 residues. As DNA, the CDR3 is TGTGCCAGCAGCTCCGGGACTACCTCCACAGATACGCAGTATTTT. Translation: CASSSGTTSTDTQYF.

The genes are TRBV7-6 and TRBJ2-1, with 14 nucleotides matching TRBD2. Germline trimming cut 2 bases from V and 8 bases from J; bases unmatched to any gene: 5. The CDR3 runs to 16 residues. From germline, CDR1 is SGHVS and CDR2 FNYEAQ. The DNA for the CDR3 is TGTGCCAGCAGCTTAAGGGGACTAGCGGGAGCCGATGAGCAGTTCTTC. Translated, it gives CASSLRGLAGADEQFF.

This rearrangement joins TRBV21-1 to TRBJ2-7; no check of the table's D call, TRBD2, against the DNA was made. TRBV21-1 represents a pseudogene. The CDR3 extends over 18 amino acids. CDR3 in amino acids: CASSNYGLSLAGNYEQYV. CDR3 bases: TGTGCCAGCAGCAATTATGGTCTCAGCCTAGCGGGAAACTACGAGCAGTACGTC.

The CDR3 nucleotides are TGTGCCAGCAGGGCAGGGTCTCTTCTCCCAAAACTGTTTTTT. Protein: CASRAGSLLPKLFF. The chain carries TRBV28 and TRBJ1-4; D perhaps matches TRBD1 (5 bases). V was clipped by 6 bases and J by 10 bases, with 18 bases between them. The CDR3 has 14 amino acids. Germline V gives CDR1 MDHEN, CDR2 SYDVKM.

This chain joins TRBV9 and TRBJ1-2, with TRBD1 as a possible D gene (5 bases). Trimming pared 4 bases from V and 5 bases from J, leaving 18 bases between. CDR3 size: 15 residues. The V gene's germline CDR1 is SGDLS and CDR2 YYNGEE. Here the CDR3 reads CASSPQAASLYGYTF. The DNA of the CDR3 is TGTGCCAGCAGCCCACAGGCAGCTTCGCTTTATGGCTACACCTTC.

The chain links TRBV7-2 to TRBJ1-2; D is undetermined. Germline assignment: CDR1 SGHTA and CDR2 FQGNSA. Trimming took off 1 base at V and 2 bases at J, with 5 bases between the two ends. This CDR3 region has 13 residues. The CDR3 nucleotides are TGTGCCAGCAGCTTAGGGCTGAACTATGGCTACACCTTC. This encodes CASSLGLNYGYTF.

This clone was observed a handful of times. This sequence joins TRBV19 and TRBJ2-7, with D tentatively TRBD2 (6 bases). V lost 5 bases and J lost 4, with 21 bases in between. In germline, CDR1 is LNHDA, CDR2 SQIVND (reference sequence). The CDR3 is 16 residues long. CDR3 region: CASSLSSGRSEYEQYF. The CDR3 coding sequence is TGTGCCAGTAGTCTCTCCTCGGGGAGGTCGGAGTACGAGCAGTACTTC.

This clone was recorded only once. The rearrangement links TRBV7-6 to TRBJ2-7, with 14 bases identical to TRBD2. Trimming cost V 1 base and J 4 bases; bases outside gene matches: 9. The germline V gene has CDR1 SGHVS and CDR2 FNYEAQ. CDR3 length: 18 amino acids. CDR3 DNA: TGTGCCAGCAGCTTAGGGGGGGGGACTAGCGGGAGTTTGTACGAGCAGTACGTC. Translating gives CASSLGGGTSGSLYEQYV.

This chain uses TRBV27 with TRBJ2-2, with 10 positions matching TRBD1. Germline CDR1 MNHEY, CDR2 SMNVEV (reference sequence). This CDR3 region has 14 residues. J gave up 4 bases and V 8 bases, and 4 bases lay outside the gene matches. The CDR3 sequence: CASLGQGGTGELFF. CDR3 coding DNA: TGTGCCAGCCTCGGACAGGGGGGCACCGGGGAGCTGTTTTTT.

This CDR3 reads CASSQTSGWTYEQYF. The CDR3 DNA sequence: TGTGCCAGCAGCCAGACTAGCGGGTGGACCTACGAGCAGTACTTC. This chain connects TRBV28 to TRBJ2-7, with 10 bases that match TRBD2. The CDR3 spans 15 residues. Per germline, CDR1 MDHEN and CDR2 SYDVKM. V trimming: 6 bases; J trimming: 2 bases; junction bases outside the gene matches: 7.

This chain joins TRBV27 and TRBJ1-3; 10 nucleotides match TRBD1. This CDR3 is 23 amino acids long. Germline V gives CDR1 MNHEY, CDR2 SMNVEV (reference sequence). V dropped 6 bases and J dropped 2; count of bases not matched to a gene: 28. DNA for the CDR3: TGTGCCAGCAGGAAAGCCGGGACAGGGGTTACCACACGCCGGTTTGTTCCTGGAAACACCATATATTTT. Translation: CASRKAGTGVTTRRFVPGNTIYF.

J is TRBJ2-3 and V is TRBV19; D is uncertain. The CDR3 has 14 amino acids. Germline V gene data show CDR1 as LNHDA and CDR2 as SQIVND (reference sequence). Trimming took off 2 bases at V and 2 bases at J, with 8 bases between the two ends. This chain's CDR3 is CASSITTDTDTQYF. Here the CDR3 DNA reads TGTGCCAGTAGTATAACTACGGACACAGATACGCAGTATTTT.

This rearrangement joins TRBV7-2 to TRBJ2-1; a possible D gene is TRBD2 (6 bases). The V end lost 3 bases, the J end lost 4 bases, and 19 bases lay between the germline ends. Looked up from germline, CDR1 is SGHTA and CDR2 is FQGNSA. This CDR3 comprises 17 residues. The CDR3 region is CASSFRVGTHRYNEQFF. The CDR3 DNA reads TGTGCCAGCAGCTTCCGGGTCGGGACTCACAGATACAATGAGCAGTTCTTC.

This clone was seen once. V gene TRBV11-2 combines with J gene TRBJ2-2, with TRBD1 as a possible D gene (5 bases). CDR3 length: 16 residues. Trimming took 1 base from V and 0 from J, leaving 9 bases between them. Germline V CDR1 and CDR2: SGHAT, FQNNGV. The CDR3 DNA is TGTGCCAGCAGCTTAGTTGGACATACGAACACCGGGGAGCTGTTTTTT. Protein sequence: CASSLVGHTNTGELFF.